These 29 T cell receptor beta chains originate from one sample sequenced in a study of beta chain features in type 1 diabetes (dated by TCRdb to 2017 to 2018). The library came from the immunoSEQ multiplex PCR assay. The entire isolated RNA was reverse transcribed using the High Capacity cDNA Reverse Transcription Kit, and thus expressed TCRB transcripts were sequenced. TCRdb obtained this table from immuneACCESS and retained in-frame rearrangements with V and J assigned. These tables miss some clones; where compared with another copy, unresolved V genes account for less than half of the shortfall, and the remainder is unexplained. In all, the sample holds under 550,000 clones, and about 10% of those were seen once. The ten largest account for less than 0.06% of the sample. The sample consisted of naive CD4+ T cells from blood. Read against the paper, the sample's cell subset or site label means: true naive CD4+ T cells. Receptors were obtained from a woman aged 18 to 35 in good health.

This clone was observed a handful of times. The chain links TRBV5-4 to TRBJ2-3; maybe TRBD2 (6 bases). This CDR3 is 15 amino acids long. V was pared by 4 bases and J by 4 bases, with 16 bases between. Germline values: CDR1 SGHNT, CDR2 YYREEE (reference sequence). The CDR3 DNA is TGTGCCAGCAGCGTAGGGAGGCAGGGTGCAGATACGCAGTATTTT. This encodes CASSVGRQGADTQYF. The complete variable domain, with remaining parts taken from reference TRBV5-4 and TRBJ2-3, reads ETGVTQSPTHLIKTRGQQVTLRCSSQSGHNTVSWYQQALGQGPQFIFQYYREEENGRGNFPPRFSGLQFPNYSSELNVNALELDDSALYLCASSVGRQGADTQYFGPGTRLTVL.

The CDR3 nucleotides are TGTGCCAGCAGCGAGACAGGGGAGGCCAAATACGAGCAGTACGTC. This translates into CASSETGEAKYEQYV. V gene TRBV7-9 combines with J gene TRBJ2-7, with 8 bases fitting TRBD1. The CDR3 spans 15 residues. Germline lookup yields CDR1 SEHNR and CDR2 FQNEAQ (reference sequence). V trimming: 5 bases; J trimming: 4 bases; junction bases outside the gene matches: 10.

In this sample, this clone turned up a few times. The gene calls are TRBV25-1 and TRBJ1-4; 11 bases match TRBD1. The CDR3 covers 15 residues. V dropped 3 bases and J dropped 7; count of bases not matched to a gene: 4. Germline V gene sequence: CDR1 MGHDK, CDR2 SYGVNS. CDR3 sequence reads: CASSDSGTGGEKLFF. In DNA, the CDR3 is TGTGCCAGCAGTGATTCCGGGACAGGGGGTGAAAAACTGTTTTTT.

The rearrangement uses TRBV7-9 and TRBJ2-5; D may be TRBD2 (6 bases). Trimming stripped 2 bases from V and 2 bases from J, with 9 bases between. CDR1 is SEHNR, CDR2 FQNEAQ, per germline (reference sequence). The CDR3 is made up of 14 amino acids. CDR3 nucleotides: TGTGCCAGCAGCTTAATGGGACTGCAAGAGACCCAGTACTTC. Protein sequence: CASSLMGLQETQYF.

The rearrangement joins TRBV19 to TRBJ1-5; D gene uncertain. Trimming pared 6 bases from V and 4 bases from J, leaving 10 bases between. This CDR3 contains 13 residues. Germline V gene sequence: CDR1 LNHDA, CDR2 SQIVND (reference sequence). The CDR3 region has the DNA TGTGCCAGTAGAGGGCCGTCAAATCAGCCCCAGCATTTT. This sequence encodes CASRGPSNQPQHF.

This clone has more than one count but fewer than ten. DNA of the CDR3: TGTGCCAGCAGCTTGGGTTCCCAGAGCCACTATGGCTACACCTTC. Protein: CASSLGSQSHYGYTF. The chain links TRBV5-4 to TRBJ1-2; D uncertain. The CDR3 length is 15 residues. The germline V and J ends were trimmed by 0 bases and 3 bases, with 12 bases remaining between them. CDR1 is SGHNT and CDR2 is YYREEE in the germline V gene (reference sequence).

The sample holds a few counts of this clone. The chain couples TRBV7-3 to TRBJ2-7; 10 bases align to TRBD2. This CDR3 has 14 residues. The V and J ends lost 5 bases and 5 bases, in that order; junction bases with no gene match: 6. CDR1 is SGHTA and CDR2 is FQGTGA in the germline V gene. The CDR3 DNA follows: TGTGCCAGCAGCCAGGGACTAGCGCACGACGAGCAGTACTTC. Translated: CASSQGLAHDEQYF.

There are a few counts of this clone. The CDR3 DNA sequence: TGTGCCAGCAAACTAAGATCCTACAATGAGCAGTTCTTC. This codes for CASKLRSYNEQFF. V and J are TRBV2 and TRBJ2-1; no definite D call. Germline loops: CDR1 SNHLY, CDR2 FYNNEI. CDR3 size: 13 residues. Trimming pared 7 bases from V and 1 base from J, leaving 8 bases between.

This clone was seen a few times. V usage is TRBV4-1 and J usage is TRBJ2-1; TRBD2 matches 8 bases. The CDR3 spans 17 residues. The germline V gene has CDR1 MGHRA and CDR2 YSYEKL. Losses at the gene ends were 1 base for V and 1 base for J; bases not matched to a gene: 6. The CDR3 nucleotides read TGCGCCAGCAGCCAAGGACTAGCGAGAGGATCCTACAATGAGCAGTTCTTC. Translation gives CASSQGLARGSYNEQFF.

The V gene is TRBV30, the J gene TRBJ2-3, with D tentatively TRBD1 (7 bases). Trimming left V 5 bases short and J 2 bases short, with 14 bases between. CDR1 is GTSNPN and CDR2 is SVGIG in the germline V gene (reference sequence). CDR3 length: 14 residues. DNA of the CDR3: TGTGCCTGGGGAGGGACAGCGATCACAGATACGCAGTATTTT. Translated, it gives CAWGGTAITDTQYF. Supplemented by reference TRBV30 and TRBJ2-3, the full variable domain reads SQTIHQWPATLVQPVGSPLSLECTVEGTSNPNLYWYRQAAGRGLQLLFYSVGIGQISSEVPQNLSASRPQDRQFILSSKKLLLSDSGFYLCAWGGTAITDTQYFGPGTRLTVL.

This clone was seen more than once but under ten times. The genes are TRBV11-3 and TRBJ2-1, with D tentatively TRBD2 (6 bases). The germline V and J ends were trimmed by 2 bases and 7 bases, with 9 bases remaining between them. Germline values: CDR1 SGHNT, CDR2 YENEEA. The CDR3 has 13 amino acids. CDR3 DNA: TGTGCCAGCAGCTTATCGGGAGTGAATGAGCAGTTCTTC. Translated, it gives CASSLSGVNEQFF.

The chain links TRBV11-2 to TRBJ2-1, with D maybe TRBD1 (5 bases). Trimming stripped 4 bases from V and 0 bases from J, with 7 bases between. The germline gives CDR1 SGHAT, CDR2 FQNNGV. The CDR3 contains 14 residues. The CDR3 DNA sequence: TGTGCCAGCAGCTGGGGCAGCTCCTACAATGAGCAGTTCTTC. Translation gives CASSWGSSYNEQFF.

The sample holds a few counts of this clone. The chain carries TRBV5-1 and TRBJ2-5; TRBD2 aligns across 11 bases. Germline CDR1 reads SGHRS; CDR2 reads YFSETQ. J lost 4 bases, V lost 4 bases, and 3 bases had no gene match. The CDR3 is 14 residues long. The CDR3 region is CASSQGTSGETQYF. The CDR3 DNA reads TGCGCCAGCAGCCAAGGGACTAGCGGAGAGACCCAGTACTTC.

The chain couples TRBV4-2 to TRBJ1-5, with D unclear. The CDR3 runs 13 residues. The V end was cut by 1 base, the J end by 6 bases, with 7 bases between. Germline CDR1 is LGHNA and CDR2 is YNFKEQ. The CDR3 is CASSQVPGQPQHF. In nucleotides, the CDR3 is TGTGCCAGCAGCCAAGTCCCCGGTCAGCCCCAGCATTTT.

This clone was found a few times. The CDR3 protein is CASSWRDRGVNGAYF. The CDR3 DNA is TGTGCCAGCAGCTGGAGGGACAGAGGGGTGAATGGTGCGTACTTC. The V and J genes are TRBV7-2 and TRBJ2-4; a possible D gene is TRBD1 (7 bases). Germline assignment: CDR1 SGHTA and CDR2 FQGNSA. Trimming cost V 4 bases and J 15 bases, with 25 bases left between them. The CDR3 covers 15 residues.

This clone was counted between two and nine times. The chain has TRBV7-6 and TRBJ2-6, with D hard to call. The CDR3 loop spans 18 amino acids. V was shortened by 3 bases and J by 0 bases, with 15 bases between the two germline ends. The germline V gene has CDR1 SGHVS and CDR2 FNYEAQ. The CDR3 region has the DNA TGTGCCAGCAGCTTGGTTAGTGTGTCGCCCTCTGGGGCCAACGTCCTGACTTTC. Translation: CASSLVSVSPSGANVLTF. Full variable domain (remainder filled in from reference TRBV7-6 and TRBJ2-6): GAGVSQSPRYKVTKRGQDVALRCDPISGHVSLYWYRQALGQGPEFLTYFNYEAQQDKSGLPNDRFSAERPEGSISTLTIQRTEQRDSAMYRCASSLVSVSPSGANVLTFGAGSRLTVL.

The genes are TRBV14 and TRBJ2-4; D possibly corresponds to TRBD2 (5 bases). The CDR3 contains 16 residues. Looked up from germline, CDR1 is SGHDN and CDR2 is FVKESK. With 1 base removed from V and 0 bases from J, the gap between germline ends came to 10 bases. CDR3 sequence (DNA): TGTGCCAGCAGCCAAGTGGGAGATCTAGCCAAAAACATTCAGTACTTC. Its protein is CASSQVGDLAKNIQYF.

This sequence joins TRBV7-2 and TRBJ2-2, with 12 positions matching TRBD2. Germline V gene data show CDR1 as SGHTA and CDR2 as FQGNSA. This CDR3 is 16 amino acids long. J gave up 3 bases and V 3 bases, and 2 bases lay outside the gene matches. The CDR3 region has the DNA TGTGCCAGCAGCTTCGGACTAGCGGGGTACACCGGGGAGCTGTTTTTT. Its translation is CASSFGLAGYTGELFF.

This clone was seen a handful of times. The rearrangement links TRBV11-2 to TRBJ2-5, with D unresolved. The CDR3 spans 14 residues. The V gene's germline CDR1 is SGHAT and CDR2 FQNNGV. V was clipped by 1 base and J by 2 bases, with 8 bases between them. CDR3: CASSLGLRQETQYF. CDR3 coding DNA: TGTGCCAGCAGCTTAGGGTTGCGGCAAGAGACCCAGTACTTC.

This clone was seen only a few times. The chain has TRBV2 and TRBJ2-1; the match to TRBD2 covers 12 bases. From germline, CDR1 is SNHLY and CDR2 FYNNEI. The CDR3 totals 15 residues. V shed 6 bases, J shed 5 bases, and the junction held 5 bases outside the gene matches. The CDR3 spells CASRMGLAGNNEQFF. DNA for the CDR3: TGTGCCAGCAGGATGGGACTAGCGGGCAACAATGAGCAGTTCTTC. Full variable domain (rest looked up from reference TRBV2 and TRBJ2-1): EPEVTQTPSHQVTQMGQEVILRCVPISNHLYFYWYRQILGQKVEFLVSFYNNEISEKSEIFDDQFSVERPDGSNFTLKIRSTKLEDSAMYFCASRMGLAGNNEQFFGPGTRLTVL.

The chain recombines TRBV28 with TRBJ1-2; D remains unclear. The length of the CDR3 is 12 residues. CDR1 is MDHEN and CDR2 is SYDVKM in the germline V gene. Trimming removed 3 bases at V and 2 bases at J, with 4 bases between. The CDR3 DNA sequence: TGTGCCAGCAGTTTCGGCAACTATGGCTACACCTTC. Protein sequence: CASSFGNYGYTF.

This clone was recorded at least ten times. The CDR3 reads CATSASLSHEQFF. CDR3 nucleotide sequence: TGTGCCACCAGCGCATCCTTAAGCCATGAGCAGTTCTTC. This chain links TRBV15 with TRBJ2-1; no definite D call. The V end was cut by 5 bases, the J end by 8 bases, with 13 bases between. CDR3 length: 13 residues. CDR1 LNHNV and CDR2 YYDKDF come from the germline V gene (reference sequence).

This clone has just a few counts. The CDR3 spells CSTSGGYEQYF. The CDR3 DNA sequence: TGCAGTACAAGTGGGGGGTACGAGCAGTACTTC. The chain employs TRBV20-1 and TRBJ2-7; tentative D call: TRBD2 (6 bases). V was pared by 8 bases and J by 4 bases, with 12 bases between. Germline V gene lookup returns CDR1 DFQATT and CDR2 SNEGSKA (reference sequence). The CDR3 is 11 amino acids.

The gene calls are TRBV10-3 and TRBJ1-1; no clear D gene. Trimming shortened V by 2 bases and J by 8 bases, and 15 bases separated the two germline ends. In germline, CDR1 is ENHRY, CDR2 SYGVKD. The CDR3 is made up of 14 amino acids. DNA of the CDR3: TGTGCCATCAGTGAGGGGTTTGGACGGTCCGAAGCTTTCTTT. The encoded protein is CAISEGFGRSEAFF.

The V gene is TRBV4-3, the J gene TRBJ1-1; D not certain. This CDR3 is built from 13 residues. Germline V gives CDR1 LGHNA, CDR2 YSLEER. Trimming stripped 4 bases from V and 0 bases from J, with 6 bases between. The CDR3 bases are TGCGCCAGCAGCCCTATCATGAACACTGAAGCTTTCTTT. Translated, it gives CASSPIMNTEAFF.

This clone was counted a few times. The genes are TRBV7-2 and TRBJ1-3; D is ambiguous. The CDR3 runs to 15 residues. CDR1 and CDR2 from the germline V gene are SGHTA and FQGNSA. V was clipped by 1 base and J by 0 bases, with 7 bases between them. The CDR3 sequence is CASSLGASSGNTIYF. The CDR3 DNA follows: TGTGCCAGCAGCTTAGGGGCCTCCTCTGGAAACACCATATATTTT. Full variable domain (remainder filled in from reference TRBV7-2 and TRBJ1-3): GAGVSQSPSNKVTEKGKDVELRCDPISGHTALYWYRQSLGQGLEFLIYFQGNSAPDKSGLPSDRFSAERTGGSVSTLTIQRTQQEDSAVYLCASSLGASSGNTIYFGEGSWLTVV.

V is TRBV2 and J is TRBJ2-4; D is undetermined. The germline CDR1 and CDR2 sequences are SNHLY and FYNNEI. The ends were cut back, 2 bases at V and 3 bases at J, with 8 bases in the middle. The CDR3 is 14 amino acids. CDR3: CASSESADKNIQYF. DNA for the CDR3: TGTGCCAGCAGTGAATCGGCCGACAAAAACATTCAGTACTTC.

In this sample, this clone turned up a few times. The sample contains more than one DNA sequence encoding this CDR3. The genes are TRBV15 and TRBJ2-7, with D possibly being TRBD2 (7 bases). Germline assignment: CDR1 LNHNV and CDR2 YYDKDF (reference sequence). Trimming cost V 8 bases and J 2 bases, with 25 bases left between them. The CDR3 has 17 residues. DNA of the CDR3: TGTGCCACCCTGGGTCGGCACCGCGGGGGCCGGACCTACGAGCAGTACGTC. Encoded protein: CATLGRHRGGRTYEQYV.

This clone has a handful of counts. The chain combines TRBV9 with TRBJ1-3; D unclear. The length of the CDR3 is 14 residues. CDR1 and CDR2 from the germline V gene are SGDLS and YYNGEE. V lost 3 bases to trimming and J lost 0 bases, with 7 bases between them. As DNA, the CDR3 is TGTGCCAGCAGCGCCTCCAGCTCTGGAAACACCATATATTTT. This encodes CASSASSSGNTIYF.